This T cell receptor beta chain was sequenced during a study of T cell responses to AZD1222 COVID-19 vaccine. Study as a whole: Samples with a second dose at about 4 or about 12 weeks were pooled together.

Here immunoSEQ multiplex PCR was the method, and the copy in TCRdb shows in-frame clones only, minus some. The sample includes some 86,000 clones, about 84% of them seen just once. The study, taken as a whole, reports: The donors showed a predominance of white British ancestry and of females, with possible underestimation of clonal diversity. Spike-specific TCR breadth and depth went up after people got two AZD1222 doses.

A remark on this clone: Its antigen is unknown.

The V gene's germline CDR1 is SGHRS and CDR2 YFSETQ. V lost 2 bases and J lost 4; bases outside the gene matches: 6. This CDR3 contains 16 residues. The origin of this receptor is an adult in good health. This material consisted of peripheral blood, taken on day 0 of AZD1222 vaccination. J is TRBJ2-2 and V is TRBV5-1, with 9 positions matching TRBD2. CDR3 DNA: TGCGCCAGCAGCTTTAATAGCGGGAGTGGCACCGGGGAGCTGTTTTTT. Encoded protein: CASSFNSGSGTGELFF.